This TCR beta chain was found in a study of regulatory T cells in long-lasting Graves disease. Study information: New Graves' disease cases had less than 3 months of antithyroid drugs. Study-wide points: Under persistent disease, TRBV28, TRBJ1-2 and TRBJ2-5 were used preferentially. Tissue studied was limited to peripheral blood, excluding thyroid tissue.

Arm-PCR with iRepertoire HTBI primers amplified the CDR3 regions for these TCR beta libraries. TCRdb processed the multiplex PCR reads anew with MiXCR; each CDR3 protein has one entry. There are 680,000 or so distinct CDR3 sequences in the sample; roughly 15% occur only once, and around 18% lies in the top ten. Documented time point: newly diagnosed GD, antithyroid drugs for less than 3 months. TCR sequences were obtained from RNA taken from PBMCs. This clonotype was observed many times. What it binds is unknown. V was trimmed by 9 bases and J by 2 bases, leaving 8 bases between them. The CDR3 loop spans 13 amino acids. CDR1 is MDHEN, CDR2 SYDVKM, per germline. This sample also belongs to another study, concerning T cells in Graves' hyperthyroidism and ophthalmopathy. That work contributes: Stable hyperthyroidism: no ophthalmopathy progression over 18 months of follow-up.

The source was peripheral blood mononuclear cells (PBMCs), collected at new diagnosis, from a patient treated with antithyroid drugs. The sequence was collected from a woman in her twenties or thirties with Graves disease. This chain joins TRBV28 and TRBJ2-6; D is unresolved. The CDR3 DNA is TGTGCCAGTACCGGGCCTGGGGCCAACGTCCTGACTTTC. This encodes CASTGPGANVLTF.